The entry below describes one T cell receptor (beta chain). Its antigen is unknown. V gave up 4 bases and J gave up 2 bases; unmatched junction bases: 6. The CDR3 is 16 amino acids. Germline CDR1 reads MNHEY; CDR2 reads SMNVEV (reference sequence). The data were obtained in a study of cytomegalovirus exposure and HLA in healthy donors. Study-wide context: The roughly 120 validation repertoires, a later analysis reported, used the same platform as the approximately 670 repertoires from the first cohort. Study findings and constraints: In vitro data verified a few CMV-associated chains as specific for CMV antigens.

Profiling relied on immunoSEQ multiplex PCR, and the TCRdb table lists in-frame clones only, not all of them. This sample has about 150,000 clones, with around 84% found just once. The chain carries TRBV27 and TRBJ1-1, with 11 positions matching TRBD1. Sequencing was performed on PBMCs. This TCR was sampled from a human donor in good health. CDR3 bases: TGTGCCAGCAGTTCCTATGGGACAGGGGGTAACACTGAAGCTTTCTTT. Its protein is CASSSYGTGGNTEAFF.